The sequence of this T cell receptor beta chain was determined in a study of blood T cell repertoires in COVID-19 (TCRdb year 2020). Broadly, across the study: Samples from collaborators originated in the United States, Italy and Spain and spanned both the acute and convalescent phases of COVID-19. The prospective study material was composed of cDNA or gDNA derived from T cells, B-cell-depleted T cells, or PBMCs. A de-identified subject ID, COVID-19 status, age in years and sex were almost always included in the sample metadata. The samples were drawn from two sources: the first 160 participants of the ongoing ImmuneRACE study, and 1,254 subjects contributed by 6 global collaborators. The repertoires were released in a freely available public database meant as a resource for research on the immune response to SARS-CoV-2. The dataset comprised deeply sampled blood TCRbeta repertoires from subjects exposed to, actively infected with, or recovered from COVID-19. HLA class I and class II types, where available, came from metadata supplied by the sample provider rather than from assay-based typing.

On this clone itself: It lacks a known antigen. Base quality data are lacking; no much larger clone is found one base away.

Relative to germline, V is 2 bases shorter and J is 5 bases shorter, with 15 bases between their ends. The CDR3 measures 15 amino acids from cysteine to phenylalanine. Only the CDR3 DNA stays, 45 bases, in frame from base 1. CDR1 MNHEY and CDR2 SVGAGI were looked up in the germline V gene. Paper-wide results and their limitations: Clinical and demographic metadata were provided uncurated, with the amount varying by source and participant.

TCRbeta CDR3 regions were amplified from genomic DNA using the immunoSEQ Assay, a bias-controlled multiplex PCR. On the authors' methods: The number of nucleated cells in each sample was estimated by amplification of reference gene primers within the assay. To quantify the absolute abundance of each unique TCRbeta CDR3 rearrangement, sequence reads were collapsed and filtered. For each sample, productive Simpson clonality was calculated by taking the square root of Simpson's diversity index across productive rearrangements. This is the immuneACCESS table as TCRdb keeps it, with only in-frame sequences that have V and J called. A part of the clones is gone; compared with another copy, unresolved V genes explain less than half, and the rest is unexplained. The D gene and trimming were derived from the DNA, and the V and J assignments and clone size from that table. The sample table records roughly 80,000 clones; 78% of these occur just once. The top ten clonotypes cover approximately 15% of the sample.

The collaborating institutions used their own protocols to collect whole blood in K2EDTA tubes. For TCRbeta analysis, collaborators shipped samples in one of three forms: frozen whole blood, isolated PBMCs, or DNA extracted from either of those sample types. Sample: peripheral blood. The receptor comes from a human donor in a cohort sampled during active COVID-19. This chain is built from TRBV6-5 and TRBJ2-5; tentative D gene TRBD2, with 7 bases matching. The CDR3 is CASSYNQRGGETQYF. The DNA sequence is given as TGTGCCAGCAGTTACAATCAGAGGGGGGGGGAGACCCAGTACTTC.